Listed here are 29 T cell receptor beta chains from one sample, sequenced in a study of metastatic and nonmetastatic thyroid tumors. With MiXCR, TCRdb reprocessed the PCR reads. In the table there are some 23,000 clones, about 12% of which are singletons. Thyroid surgery took place with no prior treatment in any patient. Sequenced material: blood. The receptors here all came from a female donor with papillary thyroid cancer or a benign thyroid nodule (not recorded which). Some clones in this sample may be carry-over from other donors' samples.

This clone was detected many times. CDR3 loop: CSADSGKGLRGVEQYF. In nucleotides, the CDR3 is TGCAGTGCTGACTCCGGGAAGGGACTAAGGGGGGTCGAGCAGTACTTC. The V and J genes are TRBV20-1 and TRBJ2-7; a weak D match, TRBD2 (7 bases). V shed 5 bases and J shed 6 bases, with 26 bases lying between them. Germline V gene lookup returns CDR1 DFQATT and CDR2 SNEGSKA (reference sequence). The CDR3 consists of 16 residues.

This clone is categorized as medium-sized (0.01 to 0.1%). This rearrangement joins TRBV11-2 to TRBJ1-6; a weak D match, TRBD1 (5 bases). Trimming took off 3 bases at V and 7 bases at J, with 7 bases between the two ends. The germline CDR1 and CDR2 sequences are SGHAT and FQNNGV. The CDR3 runs to 13 residues. The CDR3 protein is CASSFGGNSPLHF. CDR3 bases: TGTGCCAGCAGCTTCGGGGGGAATTCACCCCTCCACTTT.

Many counts were recorded for this clone. The V and J genes are TRBV6-5 and TRBJ1-1, with a weak D call TRBD1 (6 bases). V was trimmed by 0 bases and J by 5 bases, leaving 13 bases between them. This CDR3 is built from 15 residues. The germline gives CDR1 MNHEY, CDR2 SVGAGI. CDR3 DNA sequence: TGTGCCAGCAGTTACTCGAAAGGGGGGAGGACTGAAGCTTTCTTT. Encoded protein: CASSYSKGGRTEAFF.

At least ten counts were recorded for this clone. The chain has TRBV19 and TRBJ2-5; either TRBD1 or TRBD2 may supply D (5 bases each). V lost 3 bases and J 1 base, leaving 12 bases between the germline ends. The CDR3 extends over 15 amino acids. Germline CDR1 reads LNHDA; CDR2 reads SQIVND (reference sequence). The CDR3 spells CASSMWGPTQETQYF. The CDR3 bases are TGTGCCAGTAGTATGTGGGGACCCACCCAAGAGACCCAGTACTTC.

Remarks on this clone: At one end, the junction sequence differs from germline, possibly due to a read error. V and J are TRBV2 and TRBJ2-3; a weak D match, TRBD2 (6 bases). Germline CDR1 SNHLY, CDR2 FYNNEI. This CDR3 contains 15 residues. The CDR3 region is CASSRQDSGTDSQYF. The CDR3 DNA sequence: TGTGCCAGCAGTCGCCAGGATAGCGGCACAGATTCGCAGTATTTT.

This clone was counted between two and nine times. The chain carries TRBV6-5 and TRBJ2-5; 8 bases align to TRBD2. CDR1 is MNHEY, CDR2 SVGAGI, per germline. The J segment lost 2 bases and the V segment lost 0 bases, leaving 14 bases of the junction unmatched. The length of the CDR3 is 19 residues. The DNA of the CDR3 is TGTGCCAGCAGTTACTCTCGAGCGGGAGCCGAAAAATCACAAGAGACCCAGTACTTC. The encoded protein is CASSYSRAGAEKSQETQYF.

The sample holds many counts of this clone. The chain uses TRBV18 and TRBJ1-1, with a possible D match to TRBD1 (5 bases). This CDR3 spans 14 amino acids. V lost 3 bases and J lost 3, with 11 bases in between. Germline V gene lookup returns CDR1 KGHSH and CDR2 LQKENI. CDR3 DNA: TGTGCCAGCTCACCGAGTTCAGGGTACACTGAAGCTTTCTTT. This encodes CASSPSSGYTEAFF.

This clone came up many times. V gene TRBV20-1 combines with J gene TRBJ2-1, with TRBD1 matching 10 bases. The CDR3 has 14 residues. Germline V CDR1 and CDR2: DFQATT, SNEGSKA (reference sequence). Trimming took 7 bases from V and 4 from J; bases not matched to a gene: 7. The CDR3 sequence: CSDQGQGLYNEQFF. The CDR3 DNA sequence: TGCAGTGACCAGGGACAGGGGCTGTACAATGAGCAGTTCTTC.

At least ten counts were recorded for this clone. CDR3 sequence reads: CASSSLGAGYTF. The CDR3 DNA is TGTGCCAGCAGTTCCTTGGGGGCTGGCTACACCTTC. J is TRBJ1-2 and V is TRBV12-3 or TRBV12-4; D perhaps matches TRBD1 (6 bases). The CDR3 contains 12 residues. V was trimmed by 4 bases and J by 7 bases, leaving 10 bases between them.

This clone was recorded many times. The V call is TRBV5-1, the J call TRBJ2-1; D tentatively reads TRBD1 or TRBD2 (5 bases each). From germline, CDR1 is SGHRS and CDR2 YFSETQ. This CDR3 region has 15 residues. V was shortened by 1 base and J by 6 bases, with 14 bases between the two germline ends. As DNA, the CDR3 is TGCGCCAGCAGCTTGCTAGCTGGGGCGATCAATGAGCAGTTCTTC. Encoded protein: CASSLLAGAINEQFF.

This clone was seen just once. The chain has TRBV3-1 and TRBJ2-3; weak D call: TRBD2 (6 bases). The CDR3 is 16 amino acids. Trimming cost V 0 bases and J 0 bases, with 10 bases left between them. The germline V gene has CDR1 LGHDT and CDR2 YNNKEL (reference sequence). CDR3 in DNA: TGTGCCAGCAGCCAAGATTGGAGGGAAAGCACAGATACGCAGTATTTT. It specifies CASSQDWRESTDTQYF.

This clone was counted ten times or more. The CDR3 DNA follows: TGCAGCGTTGCGGGAGGAAACCAAGAGACCCAGTACTTC. Its protein product is CSVAGGNQETQYF. The chain recombines TRBV29-1 with TRBJ2-5; 7 bases line up with TRBD2. Germline assignment: CDR1 SQVTM and CDR2 ANQGSEA. The CDR3 spans 13 residues. J lost 0 bases, V lost 4 bases, and 2 bases had no gene match. Supplemented by reference TRBV29-1 and TRBJ2-5, the full variable domain reads SAVISQKPSRDICQRGTSLTIQCQVDSQVTMMFWYRQQPGQSLTLIATANQGSEATYESGFVIDKFPISRPNLTFSTLTVSNMSPEDSSIYLCSVAGGNQETQYFGPGTRLLVL.

This clone has a count of ten or more. This chain joins TRBV14 and TRBJ1-2, with a tentative D call TRBD1 (5 bases). V lost 1 base to trimming and J lost 7 bases, with 10 bases between them. The CDR3 loop spans 13 amino acids. Germline V gene lookup returns CDR1 SGHDN and CDR2 FVKESK. The CDR3 bases are TGTGCCAGCAGCCAAGTAAGACAGTCTGGCTACACCTTC. This gives the protein CASSQVRQSGYTF.

This clone was seen ten or more times. This chain uses TRBV5-6 with TRBJ1-2, with D possibly being TRBD1 (5 bases). Germline assignment: CDR1 SGHDT and CDR2 YYEEEE. The CDR3 length is 15 residues. Deletions cut 2 bases from V and 2 bases from J, with 13 bases between. The CDR3 sequence: CASSFLGRPNYGYTF. CDR3 in DNA: TGTGCCAGCAGCTTTCTGGGACGGCCCAACTATGGCTACACCTTC.

This clone was seen repeatedly, ten times or more. The CDR3 loop is CASSYRLGQTQYF. The CDR3 bases are TGTGCCAGCAGTTACCGGCTCGGACAGACCCAGTACTTC. V is TRBV6-2 or TRBV6-3 and J is TRBJ2-5; no reliable D call. This CDR3 is built from 13 residues. The germline V and J ends were trimmed by 2 bases and 6 bases, with 10 bases remaining between them. Germline CDR1 reads MNHEY; CDR2 reads SVGEGT.

This clone was seen at least ten times. The J gene is TRBJ2-7, the V gene TRBV5-4; D may be TRBD1 (5 bases). The V and J ends lost 2 bases and 1 base respectively, with 10 bases between them. This CDR3 spans 14 amino acids. Germline CDR1 reads SGHNT; CDR2 reads YYREEE (reference sequence). The CDR3 sequence is CASSFTPGSYEQYF. Here the CDR3 DNA reads TGTGCCAGCAGCTTCACCCCAGGGTCCTACGAGCAGTACTTC.

This clone has a count of ten or more. The chain couples TRBV19 to TRBJ2-5; D may correspond to TRBD1 or TRBD2 (5 bases each). The CDR3 is 15 amino acids. The germline V gene encodes CDR1 LNHDA and CDR2 SQIVND (reference sequence). Trimming shortened V by 6 bases and J by 5 bases, and 19 bases separated the two germline ends. The CDR3 loop reads CASSRDGTLGETQYF. CDR3 nucleotide sequence: TGTGCCAGTAGCCGGGACGGGACCCTGGGTGAGACCCAGTACTTC. Full variable domain (outside the CDR3, taken from reference TRBV19 and TRBJ2-5): DGGITQSPKYLFRKEGQNVTLSCEQNLNHDAMYWYRQDPGQGLRLIYYSQIVNDFQKGDIAEGYSVSREKKESFPLTVTSAQKNPTAFYLCASSRDGTLGETQYFGPGTRLLVL.

This clone was seen repeatedly, ten times or more. The chain is built from TRBV30 and TRBJ2-2, with TRBD1 matching 9 bases. There are 15 residues in the CDR3. Trimming took 3 bases from V and 7 from J; bases not matched to a gene: 9. CDR1 is GTSNPN, CDR2 SVGIG, per germline (reference sequence). The CDR3 loop is CAWSLAQGARGELFF. The CDR3 DNA sequence: TGTGCCTGGAGCTTAGCACAGGGGGCGCGCGGGGAGCTGTTTTTT.

This clone was counted ten times or more. V gene TRBV4-3 combines with J gene TRBJ2-7; TRBD2 matches at 7 bases. V lost 0 bases, J lost 0 bases, and 11 bases stayed unmatched. CDR1 LGHNA and CDR2 YSLEER come from the germline V gene. The CDR3 length is 18 residues. CDR3 loop: CASSQDYSSGVSSYEQYF. CDR3 DNA: TGCGCCAGCAGCCAAGATTATTCCAGCGGGGTGAGCTCCTACGAGCAGTACTTC.

Ten or more counts support this clone. The chain employs TRBV19 and TRBJ1-3; D is unclear. V gave up 3 bases and J gave up 0 bases, with 12 bases separating them. This CDR3 is 16 amino acids long. The V gene's germline CDR1 is LNHDA and CDR2 SQIVND (reference sequence). The CDR3 coding sequence is TGTGCCAGTAGTATGCCACTCCGGAGCTCTGGAAACACCATATATTTT. It is translated as CASSMPLRSSGNTIYF.

This clone was counted at least ten times. The CDR3 DNA reads TGCGCCAGCAGCTTGTTTGGTAGCGGGTTATACAATGAGCAGTTCTTC. It is translated as CASSLFGSGLYNEQFF. The V call is TRBV5-1, the J call TRBJ2-1, with 7 bases matching TRBD2. Losses at the gene ends were 1 base for V and 4 bases for J; bases not matched to a gene: 8. The CDR3 is 16 amino acids. Per the germline V gene, CDR1 is SGHRS and CDR2 is YFSETQ.

In this sample, this clone turned up a few times. The junction does not match germline at one end; this may be a read error. The chain is built from TRBV30 and TRBJ2-1; the D gene could be TRBD1 or TRBD2 (6 bases each). The CDR3 covers 16 residues. Looked up from germline, CDR1 is GTSNPN and CDR2 is SVGIG (reference sequence). CDR3 bases: TGTGCCCATAAGGGGGGTAGCGCTAGCTCCTACAATGGGCAGTTCTTC. Amino acid sequence: CAHKGGSASSYNGQFF.

This chain links TRBV25-1 with TRBJ1-4; D might be TRBD1 (5 bases). Germline values: CDR1 MGHDK, CDR2 SYGVNS. V lost 3 bases to trimming and J lost 5 bases, with 13 bases between them. The CDR3 spans 15 residues. CDR3 coding DNA: TGTGCCAGCAGTGAGTGGGGTTGGGGGAATGAAAAACTGTTTTTT. Its translation is CASSEWGWGNEKLFF.

The table lists this clone with many counts. A read error is possible here, since a much larger clone lies one base away. The sample carries other DNA sequences with the same CDR3. The J gene is TRBJ1-2, the V gene TRBV19, with D possibly being TRBD1 (5 bases). CDR3 length: 12 residues. Germline-derived CDR1 and CDR2 are LNHDA and SQIVND (reference sequence). The CDR3 here is CASSIRDYGYAF. The CDR3 bases are TGTGCCAGTAGTATCCGGGACTATGGCTACGCCTTC.

This clone was picked up many times. The chain uses TRBV6-1 and TRBJ2-1, with 11 bases that match TRBD2. The J segment lost 5 bases and the V segment lost 8 bases, leaving 8 bases of the junction unmatched. The CDR3 runs 15 residues. CDR1 and CDR2 from the germline V gene are MNHNS and SASEGT. The CDR3 DNA reads as TGTGCCAGCCGGCCCGGGACTAGCGGAAACAATGAGCAGTTCTTC. Translation: CASRPGTSGNNEQFF.

This clone was found many times. The chain joins TRBV5-1 to TRBJ2-3; no reliable D call. Trimming shortened V by 0 bases and J by 0 bases, and 5 bases separated the two germline ends. The germline gives CDR1 SGHRS, CDR2 YFSETQ. The CDR3 is 14 amino acids. The CDR3 here is CASSLGGSTDTQYF. For the CDR3, the DNA is TGCGCCAGCAGCTTGGGTGGGAGCACAGATACGCAGTATTTT.

Regarding this clone: Compared with germline, one end of the junction differs, possibly owing to a read error. The rearrangement uses TRBV6-1 and TRBJ2-1; 7 bases agree with TRBD2. Per germline, CDR1 MNHNS and CDR2 SASEGT. This CDR3 comprises 16 residues. CDR3 in amino acids: CGSRGVLAVSDTEQFF. The CDR3 nucleotides read TGTGGCAGCAGAGGGGTCCTAGCGGTAAGCGACACTGAGCAGTTCTTC.

This clone was counted between two and nine times. The chain couples TRBV28 to TRBJ2-1; 9 positions match TRBD1. Germline lookup yields CDR1 MDHEN and CDR2 SYDVKM. The J segment lost 9 bases and the V segment lost 5 bases, leaving 14 bases of the junction unmatched. The CDR3 has 16 residues. The CDR3 DNA sequence: TGTGCCAGCAGTCAATTTTCCGGGACAGGGTACCGTGAGCAGTTCTTC. Its translation is CASSQFSGTGYREQFF.

The V and J genes are TRBV27 and TRBJ2-5, with 11 nucleotides matching TRBD2. J lost 6 bases, V lost 8 bases, and 8 bases had no gene match. This CDR3 region has 14 residues. The V gene's germline CDR1 is MNHEY and CDR2 SMNVEV (reference sequence). For the CDR3, the DNA is TGTGCCAGCCGGTTAGCGGGAGGGGTTCAGACCCAGTACTTC. Its protein is CASRLAGGVQTQYF.